This is a list of T cell receptor beta chains from one sample in a study of blood T cell repertoires in COVID-19. TCRdb keeps only in-frame clones here, not all; method: immunoSEQ multiplex PCR. In the table there are 45,000 or so clones, about 70% of which are singletons. Material for sequencing was peripheral blood. Receptors were obtained from a man older than 75 with acute or convalescent COVID-19. Each CDR3 is given without its conserved first and last residue.

v_gene: TRBV6-5
j_gene: TRBJ2-7
len: 13
CDR3aa: ATRRAEGGRYEQY

v_gene: TRBV19
j_gene: TRBJ1-5
len: 13
CDR3aa: ASSELQGPNQPQH

v_gene: TRBV27
j_gene: TRBJ1-4
len: 14
CDR3aa: ASSTRTRGSNEKLF

v_gene: TRBV2
j_gene: TRBJ2-7
len: 14
CDR3aa: ASSEGLAVPAYEQY

v_gene: TRBV15
j_gene: TRBJ1-1
len: 11
CDR3aa: ATSRQENTEAF

v_gene: TRBV4-1
j_gene: TRBJ1-1
len: 10
CDR3aa: ASSGRNTEAF

v_gene: TRBV28
j_gene: TRBJ1-3
len: 12
CDR3aa: AGTSTGAGNTIY

v_gene: TRBV11-2
j_gene: TRBJ2-5
len: 12
CDR3aa: ASSLAVHLETQY

v_gene: TRBV28
j_gene: TRBJ2-7
len: 13
CDR3aa: ASSQSGSTSYEQY

v_gene: TRBV7-9
j_gene: TRBJ2-1
len: 13
CDR3aa: ASSLGGGQNNEQF

v_gene: TRBV10-3
j_gene: TRBJ2-1
len: 12
CDR3aa: AISESPSSHEQF

v_gene: TRBV2
j_gene: TRBJ2-2
len: 11
CDR3aa: AGDQGYTGELF

v_gene: TRBV28
j_gene: TRBJ2-2
len: 9
CDR3aa: ASSFSRELF

v_gene: TRBV28
j_gene: TRBJ1-5
len: 12
CDR3aa: ASSLAGSNQPQH

v_gene: TRBV2
j_gene: TRBJ1-1
len: 14
CDR3aa: ASSRDRAVMNTEAF

v_gene: TRBV3-1/TRBV3-2
j_gene: TRBJ2-2
len: 11
CDR3aa: ASSRLNTGELF

v_gene: TRBV28
j_gene: TRBJ2-2
len: 16
CDR3aa: ASRKTQGSGRWAGELF

v_gene: TRBV29-1
j_gene: TRBJ2-5
len: 13
CDR3aa: SVEDSGASRETQY

v_gene: TRBV6-5
j_gene: TRBJ2-6
len: 12
CDR3aa: ASHRGSGANVLT

v_gene: TRBV11-2
j_gene: TRBJ2-1
len: 13
CDR3aa: ASSIIQGGDNEQF

v_gene: TRBV28
j_gene: TRBJ2-4
len: 13
CDR3aa: ASRPAGPRGNIQY

v_gene: TRBV24-1
j_gene: TRBJ2-7
len: 13
CDR3aa: ATSESEDRGHEQY

v_gene: TRBV5-1
j_gene: TRBJ1-3
len: 12
CDR3aa: ASSLEPGLNTIY

v_gene: TRBV28
j_gene: TRBJ2-2
len: 13
CDR3aa: ATRRGGTNTGELF

v_gene: TRBV14
j_gene: TRBJ2-5
len: 12
CDR3aa: ASSQDIVQETQY

v_gene: TRBV11-2
j_gene: TRBJ2-5
len: 13
CDR3aa: ASGRGGRVGETQY

v_gene: TRBV19
j_gene: TRBJ2-7
len: 12
CDR3aa: ASSTIAGVGEQY

v_gene: TRBV6-5
j_gene: TRBJ1-6
len: 12
CDR3aa: ASSGGASNSPLH

v_gene: TRBV11-2
j_gene: TRBJ2-7
len: 13
CDR3aa: ASSPQSGTSYEQY